The source of this T cell receptor beta chain is a study of control samples from healthy donors and cancer patients. This clone has a single count. The method was immunoSEQ multiplex PCR; TCRdb's version includes in-frame clones alone and lacks a portion of them. Here the sample spans roughly 88,000 clones, about nine tenths being singletons. This receptor was obtained from a middle-aged man in good health. The sequencing input was blood.

In DNA form, the CDR3 reads TGTGCCAGTAGTAACCGGGAGAGCAATCAGCCCCAGCATTTT. Protein product: CASSNRESNQPQHF. V usage is TRBV19 and J usage is TRBJ1-5; D is undetermined. Germline CDR1 is LNHDA and CDR2 is SQIVND (reference sequence). The CDR3 has 14 residues. Trimming shortened V by 4 bases and J by 1 base, and 8 bases separated the two germline ends. The full variable domain, in which reference TRBV19 and TRBJ1-5 provide the parts outside the CDR3, is DGGITQSPKYLFRKEGQNVTLSCEQNLNHDAMYWYRQDPGQGLRLIYYSQIVNDFQKGDIAEGYSVSREKKESFPLTVTSAQKNPTAFYLCASSNRESNQPQHFGDGTRLSIL.